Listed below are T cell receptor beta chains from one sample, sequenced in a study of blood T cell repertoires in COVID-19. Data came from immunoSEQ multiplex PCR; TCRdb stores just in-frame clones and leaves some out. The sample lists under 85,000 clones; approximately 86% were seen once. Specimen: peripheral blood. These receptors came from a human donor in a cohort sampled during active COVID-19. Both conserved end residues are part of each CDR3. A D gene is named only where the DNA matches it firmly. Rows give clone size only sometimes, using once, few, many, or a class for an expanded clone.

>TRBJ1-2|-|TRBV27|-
TGTGCCAGCAGTTTATTGTACCCGGGACAACCGAACTATGGCTACACCTTC
CASSLLYPGQPNYGYTF
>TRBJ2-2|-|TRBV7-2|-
TGTGCCAGCAGCCAAACCGGTAGGGGGACCGGGGAGCTGTTTTTT
CASSQTGRGTGELFF
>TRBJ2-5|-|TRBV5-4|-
TGTGCCAGCAGCTTAGGGGGGGGCCCGGGTCCCAAGCAAGAGACCCAGTACTTC
CASSLGGGPGPKQETQYF
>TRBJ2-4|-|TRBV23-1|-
TGCGCCAGCAGTCAAAAACACCGAAAAAACATTCAGTACTTC
CASSQKHRKNIQYF
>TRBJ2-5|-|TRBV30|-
TGTGCCTGGAGTTTTGGGTACAGCCCCCAAGAGACCCAGTACTTC
CAWSFGYSPQETQYF
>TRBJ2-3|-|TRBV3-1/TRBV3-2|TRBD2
TGTGCCAGCAGCCAGGACATAGCGGGGGGAGATACGCAGTATTTT
CASSQDIAGGDTQYF
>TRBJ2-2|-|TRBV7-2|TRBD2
TGTGCCAGCAGCTGGGGACTAGCCAACACCGGGGAGCTGTTTTTT
CASSWGLANTGELFF
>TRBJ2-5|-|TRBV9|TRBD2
TGTGCCAGCAACTTAGCGGGGGTAGCACAAGAGACCCAGTACTTC
CASNLAGVAQETQYF
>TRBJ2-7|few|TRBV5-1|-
TGCGCCAGCAGCTTGGGACTTTCGAACGAGCAGTACTTC
CASSLGLSNEQYF
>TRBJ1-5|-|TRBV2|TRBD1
TGTGCCAGCAGTCAGACAGGGGGTCAGCCCCAGCATTTT
CASSQTGGQPQHF
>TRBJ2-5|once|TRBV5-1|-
TGCGCCAGCAGCCTTGCAGGGGAGAGCCAAGAGACCCAGTACTTC
CASSLAGESQETQYF
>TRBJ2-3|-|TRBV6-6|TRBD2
TGTGCCAGCAGTTACTCGGGTAGCGGGGCGCCAGATACGCAGTATTTT
CASSYSGSGAPDTQYF
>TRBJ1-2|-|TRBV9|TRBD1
TGTGCCAGCAGCGCGGGACAGGGCGAGGGCTATGGCTACACCTTC
CASSAGQGEGYGYTF
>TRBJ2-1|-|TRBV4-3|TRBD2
TGCGCCAGCAGCCAAGAGAGGTCCGCTAGCGGGGGAAGTCAGTTCTTC
CASSQERSASGGSQFF
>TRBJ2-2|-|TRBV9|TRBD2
TGTGCCAGCAGCGTAGTACTAGCGGGGGGAGTCACCGGGGAGCTGTTTTTT
CASSVVLAGGVTGELFF
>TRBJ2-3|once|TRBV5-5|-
TGTGCCAGCAGCCGGGGAAGGGGCACAGATACGCAGTATTTT
CASSRGRGTDTQYF
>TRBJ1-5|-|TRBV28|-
TGTGCCAGCAGCATAACAGGGCTCTTCGGCCCCCAGCATTTT
CASSITGLFGPQHF
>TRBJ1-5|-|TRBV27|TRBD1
TGTGCCAGCAGTTCGACAGGGCCTCCTAGCAATCAGCCCCAGCATTTT
CASSSTGPPSNQPQHF
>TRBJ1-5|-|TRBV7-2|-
TGTGCCAGCAGCCAAGGACAGTTATATAGCAATCAGCCCCAGCATTTT
CASSQGQLYSNQPQHF
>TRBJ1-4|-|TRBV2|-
TGTGCCAGCAAAAAACGATGGCGGTACGGGGAAAAACTGTTTTTT
CASKKRWRYGEKLFF
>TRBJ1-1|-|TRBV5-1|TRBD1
TGCGCCAGCAGCGCGGGACAGGTTTCTTTCTTT
CASSAGQVSFF
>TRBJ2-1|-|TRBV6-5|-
TGTGCCAGCAGTTACTCCCGGGAAACTGAGCAGTTCTTC
CASSYSRETEQFF
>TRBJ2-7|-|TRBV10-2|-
TGCGCCAGCAGTGAGCCCGGTTCGGACAGCGACTACGAGCAGTACTTC
CASSEPGSDSDYEQYF
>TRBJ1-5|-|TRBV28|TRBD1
TGTGCCAGCAGTTTATGGGGGGGACAGGGGGATCAGCCCCAGCATTTT
CASSLWGGQGDQPQHF
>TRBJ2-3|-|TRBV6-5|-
TGTGCCAGCGGCGGTGAAGTCACAGATACGCAGTATTTT
CASGGEVTDTQYF
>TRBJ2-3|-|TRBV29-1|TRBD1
TGCAGCGTTGAAGCTGACAGGGTGGGGGATACGCAGTATTTT
CSVEADRVGDTQYF
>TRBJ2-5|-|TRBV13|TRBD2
TGTGCCAGCAGCTCAACCGGGACTAGCGGGGGACTTACGGGAGAGACCCAGTACTTC
CASSSTGTSGGLTGETQYF
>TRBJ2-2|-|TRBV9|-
TGTGCCAGCAGCGTCTTCGACACCGGGGAGCTGTTTTTT
CASSVFDTGELFF
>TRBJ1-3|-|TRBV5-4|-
TGTGCCAGCAGCTTGGGTTCCGGCTCTGGAAACACCATATATTTT
CASSLGSGSGNTIYF
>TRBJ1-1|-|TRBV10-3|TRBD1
TGTGCCATAAGCCCGGGACAGGGGGTTTTGAACACTGAAGCTTTCTTT
CAISPGQGVLNTEAFF
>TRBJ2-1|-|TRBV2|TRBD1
TGTGCCAGCAGGGGGGGACAGGGGGCACCCAAGACCTCCTACAATGAGCAGTTCTTC
CASRGGQGAPKTSYNEQFF
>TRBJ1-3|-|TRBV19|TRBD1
TGTGCCAGTAGAGGACAGGGGTTTGGAAACACCATATATTTT
CASRGQGFGNTIYF
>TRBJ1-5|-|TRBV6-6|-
TGTGCCAGCAGTCTCCTCGGAGGCAATCAGCCCCAGCATTTT
CASSLLGGNQPQHF
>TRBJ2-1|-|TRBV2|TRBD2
TGTGCCAGCAGTGTGGGTAGCGGGTACTACAATGAGCAGTTCTTC
CASSVGSGYYNEQFF
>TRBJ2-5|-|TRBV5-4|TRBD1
TGTGCCAGCAGCTTATTTCTGGGACAGGGCCGGGAGACCCAGTACTTC
CASSLFLGQGRETQYF
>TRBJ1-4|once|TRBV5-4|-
TGTGCCAGCAGCTTGGAGACCGGGGGAGATGAAAAACTGTTTTTT
CASSLETGGDEKLFF
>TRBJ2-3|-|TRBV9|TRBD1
TGTGCCAGCAGCGGCCGACAGGGTCTCACAGATACGCAGTATTTT
CASSGRQGLTDTQYF
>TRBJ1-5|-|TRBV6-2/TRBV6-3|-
TGTGCCAGCAGTTACTCCGGGCCAGGGAGGGGGCCCCAGCATTTT
CASSYSGPGRGPQHF
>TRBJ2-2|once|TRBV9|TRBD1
TGTGCCAGCAGCGCGCTTCCAGGGGGCGCGAACACCGGGGAGCTGTTTTTT
CASSALPGGANTGELFF
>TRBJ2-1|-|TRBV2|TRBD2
TGTGCCAGCAGCTACGGGACTAGCGGGGGGCCAGATGAGCAGTTCTTC
CASSYGTSGGPDEQFF
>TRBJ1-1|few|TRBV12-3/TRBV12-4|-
TGTGCCAGCAGCCCGGGAGCTCGAGACCGGGCTTTCTTT
CASSPGARDRAFF
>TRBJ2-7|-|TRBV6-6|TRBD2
TGTGCCAGCACCCTGACTAGCGGGGACCGTGACGAGCAGTACTTC
CASTLTSGDRDEQYF
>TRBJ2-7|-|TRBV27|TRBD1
TGTGCCAGCAGTTTATCGACAGGGATGGACACACTGCATTACTACGAGCAGTACTTC
CASSLSTGMDTLHYYEQYF